The 32 T cell receptor beta chains given below trace back to one sample, sequenced in a study of T cell changes during pregnancy in multiple sclerosis. TCRdb keeps only in-frame clones here, not all; method: immunoSEQ multiplex PCR. The data show about 52,000 clones, 85% to 95% seen once. The specimen was CD4+ T cells from peripheral blood mononuclear cells, collected in the third trimester of pregnancy. The receptors here all came from a female donor with multiple sclerosis, enrolled in a pregnancy study.

This chain uses TRBV2 with TRBJ1-1, with D possibly being TRBD1 (6 bases). Trimming took off 3 bases at V and 0 bases at J, with 11 bases between the two ends. Per the germline V gene, CDR1 is SNHLY and CDR2 is FYNNEI. The CDR3 covers 15 residues. CDR3 sequence: CASSEDRTMNTEAFF. As DNA, the CDR3 is TGTGCCAGCAGTGAGGACAGAACCATGAACACTGAAGCTTTCTTT.

V is TRBV19 and J is TRBJ2-1; 11 bases agree with TRBD1. The CDR3 has 14 residues. In germline, CDR1 is LNHDA, CDR2 SQIVND (reference sequence). V gave up 7 bases and J gave up 7 bases; unmatched junction bases: 6. The DNA for the CDR3 is TGTGCCAGTACCCCGCGGGACAGGGGGAATGAGCAGTTCTTC. This encodes CASTPRDRGNEQFF.

V usage is TRBV7-6 and J usage is TRBJ1-4; 8 bases match TRBD1. This CDR3 region has 14 residues. In germline, CDR1 is SGHVS, CDR2 FNYEAQ. Trimming removed 5 bases from V and 4 bases from J; junction bases left unmatched: 3. The CDR3 loop reads CASSHDRGNEKLFF. DNA for the CDR3: TGTGCCAGCAGCCACGACAGGGGTAATGAAAAACTGTTTTTT.

The chain recombines TRBV5-1 with TRBJ2-7, with D possibly TRBD2 on 5 matching bases. This CDR3 is 14 amino acids long. The germline V and J ends were trimmed by 4 bases and 4 bases, with 15 bases remaining between them. Germline lookup yields CDR1 SGHRS and CDR2 YFSETQ. The CDR3 bases are TGCGCCAGCAGCCTGGCTTACGGACTTTACGAGCAGTACTTC. Protein: CASSLAYGLYEQYF.

This sequence joins TRBV30 and TRBJ2-1; D unclear. The V and J ends lost 2 bases and 6 bases respectively, with 14 bases between them. CDR1 is GTSNPN and CDR2 is SVGIG in the germline V gene (reference sequence). This CDR3 is built from 14 residues. The chain's CDR3 is CAWSLYSLPNEQFF. In nucleotides, the CDR3 is TGTGCCTGGAGTTTGTACTCGCTCCCCAATGAGCAGTTCTTC.

The chain has TRBV10-3 and TRBJ1-5; D not certain. The V and J ends lost 2 bases and 7 bases respectively, with 12 bases between them. The germline V gene encodes CDR1 ENHRY and CDR2 SYGVKD. The CDR3 extends over 14 amino acids. CDR3 in DNA: TGTGCCATCAGTGAGGCGGGGAACCAACAGCCCCAGCATTTT. As protein: CAISEAGNQQPQHF.

Only a few counts were recorded for this clone. V usage is TRBV7-9 and J usage is TRBJ2-1; 12 nucleotides line up with TRBD2. Germline lookup yields CDR1 SEHNR and CDR2 FQNEAQ (reference sequence). V trimming: 4 bases; J trimming: 4 bases; junction bases outside the gene matches: 5. This CDR3 contains 16 residues. The CDR3 DNA is TGTGCCAGCAGCTCGCCGGGACTAGCGGGTTACAATGAGCAGTTCTTC. Protein product: CASSSPGLAGYNEQFF. The full variable domain, in which reference TRBV7-9 and TRBJ2-1 provide the parts outside the CDR3, is DTGVSQNPRHKITKRGQNVTFRCDPISEHNRLYWYRQTLGQGPEFLTYFQNEAQLEKSRLLSDRFSAERPKGSFSTLEIQRTEQGDSAMYLCASSSPGLAGYNEQFFGPGTRLTVL.

The chain joins TRBV4-1 to TRBJ2-7; 9 bases fit TRBD1. The CDR3 covers 17 residues. V lost 2 bases to trimming and J lost 5 bases; unmatched junction nucleotides: 13. Germline V gene sequence: CDR1 MGHRA, CDR2 YSYEKL. CDR3: CASSQMGQGKGAHEQYF. The CDR3 DNA reads as TGCGCCAGCAGCCAAATGGGACAGGGTAAAGGTGCCCACGAGCAGTACTTC.

CDR3 nucleotides: TGTGCCAGCAGCCCAGGACAGACCTACGAGCAGTACTTC. Its translation is CASSPGQTYEQYF. The chain carries TRBV7-9 and TRBJ2-7, with D possibly TRBD1 on 6 matching bases. V was shortened by 5 bases and J by 2 bases, with 10 bases between the two germline ends. The CDR3 extends over 13 amino acids. Germline V lookup: CDR1 SEHNR, CDR2 FQNEAQ (reference sequence).

The V call is TRBV28, the J call TRBJ1-2; tentatively, D is TRBD1 (6 bases). Germline V gene sequence: CDR1 MDHEN, CDR2 SYDVKM. The CDR3 is made up of 14 amino acids. The ends were cut back, 3 bases at V and 5 bases at J, with 13 bases in the middle. The CDR3 DNA reads TGTGCCAGCAGTTTCCCCGGACAGAGGTATGGCTACACCTTC. Its protein product is CASSFPGQRYGYTF.

This clone was seen a handful of times. The chain is built from TRBV14 and TRBJ2-2; 8 nucleotides line up with TRBD2. The V segment lost 3 bases and the J segment 4 bases; nucleotides outside the gene matches: 7. The germline V gene encodes CDR1 SGHDN and CDR2 FVKESK. CDR3 length: 16 amino acids. The CDR3 nucleotides read TGTGCCAGCAGCCAGAGTACGGGGGGGACCACCGGGGAGCTGTTTTTT. Translation: CASSQSTGGTTGELFF.

The gene calls are TRBV7-2 and TRBJ2-3; TRBD2 might be the D (7 bases). The CDR3 consists of 17 residues. The V and J ends lost 5 bases and 4 bases respectively, with 22 bases between them. The germline V gene encodes CDR1 SGHTA and CDR2 FQGNSA. CDR3 in DNA: TGTGCCAGCAGCATGATCCTCGGCGGGGGCGGGGCAGATACGCAGTATTTT. Its translation: CASSMILGGGGADTQYF.

This sequence joins TRBV27 and TRBJ1-2; 9 bases map to TRBD1. Germline CDR1 is MNHEY and CDR2 is SMNVEV (reference sequence). The J segment lost 3 bases and the V segment lost 3 bases, leaving 2 bases of the junction unmatched. This CDR3 spans 14 amino acids. This CDR3 reads CASSFRDRDYGYTF. The CDR3 DNA follows: TGTGCCAGCAGTTTTAGGGACAGGGACTATGGCTACACCTTC.

The chain couples TRBV6-1 to TRBJ2-7; 7 bases map to TRBD1. V lost 4 bases and J lost 5; bases outside the gene matches: 5. Germline V lookup: CDR1 MNHNS, CDR2 SASEGT. The CDR3 consists of 13 residues. The CDR3 is CASSVGDRDEQYF. In DNA, the CDR3 is TGTGCCAGCAGTGTTGGAGACAGGGACGAGCAGTACTTC.

This chain connects TRBV19 to TRBJ2-7, with TRBD2 identical over 10 bases. The CDR3 has 15 residues. Germline CDR1 LNHDA, CDR2 SQIVND (reference sequence). V shed 3 bases, J shed 5 bases, and the junction held 7 bases outside the gene matches. For the CDR3, the DNA is TGTGCCAGTAGTATTGGTCTAGCGGGAGACCACGAGCAGTACTTC. Its translation is CASSIGLAGDHEQYF.

The J gene is TRBJ1-2, the V gene TRBV7-2; maybe TRBD1 (6 bases). This CDR3 region has 14 residues. Germline CDR1 is SGHTA and CDR2 is FQGNSA. Trimming took 3 bases from V and 1 from J, leaving 9 bases between them. The CDR3 sequence is CASSFTGFNYGYTF. CDR3 DNA: TGTGCCAGCAGCTTTACAGGGTTTAACTATGGCTACACCTTC.

V and J are TRBV10-2 and TRBJ1-2, with 8 bases lining up with TRBD1. Germline V gene data show CDR1 as WSHSY and CDR2 as SAAADI. The CDR3 contains 16 residues. V trimming: 4 bases; J trimming: 8 bases; junction bases outside the gene matches: 15. CDR3 DNA sequence: TGCGCCAGCAGTGGTCGGACAGGGACGGTTAGTTCGGGCTACACCTTC. Its translation: CASSGRTGTVSSGYTF.

This sequence joins TRBV28 and TRBJ2-1, with D possibly matching TRBD2 (6 bases). The CDR3 has 14 residues. With 3 bases removed from V and 3 bases from J, the gap between germline ends came to 9 bases. CDR1 and CDR2 from the germline V gene are MDHEN and SYDVKM. The CDR3 DNA reads TGTGCCAGCAGTTTCAGCGGGCTCTACAATGAGCAGTTCTTC. It translates to CASSFSGLYNEQFF.

This chain joins TRBV5-8 and TRBJ2-5, with 12 nucleotides matching TRBD1. The CDR3 has 16 amino acids. Unmatched junction bases numbered 6, after V lost 3 bases and J lost 3 bases. The V gene's germline CDR1 is SGHTS and CDR2 YDEGEE. CDR3 protein: CASSWGDRGPEETQYF. The CDR3 region has the DNA TGTGCCAGCAGCTGGGGGGACAGGGGGCCGGAAGAGACCCAGTACTTC.

This clone has only a few counts. The rearrangement links TRBV5-1 to TRBJ1-1; no clear D. Per the germline V gene, CDR1 is SGHRS and CDR2 is YFSETQ. The CDR3 runs 14 residues. V was trimmed by 5 bases and J by 0 bases, leaving 11 bases between them. CDR3 region: CASRSEFLNTEAFF. The CDR3 DNA follows: TGCGCCAGCAGATCCGAGTTTTTGAACACTGAAGCTTTCTTT.

This chain uses TRBV2 with TRBJ2-6, with D possibly being TRBD1 (6 bases). This CDR3 contains 16 residues. Germline assignment: CDR1 SNHLY and CDR2 FYNNEI. V lost 7 bases and J lost 0, with 13 bases in between. CDR3 DNA sequence: TGTGCCAGCACCCGGGACACCCTCTCTGGGGCCAACGTCCTGACTTTC. Its translation: CASTRDTLSGANVLTF.

The chain is built from TRBV5-1 and TRBJ1-2; 11 bases are shared with TRBD1. CDR1 is SGHRS, CDR2 YFSETQ, per germline. CDR3 length: 16 amino acids. After removal of 3 bases from V and 3 bases from J, the junction contained 7 bases not matched to a gene. CDR3 nucleotide sequence: TGCGCCAGCAGCTCCACCGGGACAGGGGGTGACTATGGCTACACCTTC. Its protein is CASSSTGTGGDYGYTF.

V is TRBV7-7 and J is TRBJ2-5; 8 bases map to TRBD1. Germline trimming cut 3 bases from V and 4 bases from J; bases unmatched to any gene: 1. Germline CDR1 reads SSHAT; CDR2 reads FNYEAQ (reference sequence). The CDR3 runs 13 residues. The DNA of the CDR3 is TGTGCCAGCAGCTTCGGACAGGGAGAGACCCAGTACTTC. This translates into CASSFGQGETQYF.

The chain carries TRBV5-5 and TRBJ2-3; TRBD2 is a possible D gene (6 bases). The length of the CDR3 is 15 residues. Trimming left V 4 bases short and J 4 bases short, with 16 bases between. The V gene's germline CDR1 is SGHKS and CDR2 YYEKEE (reference sequence). CDR3 DNA sequence: TGTGCCAGCAGCCCCGAAGCCAGGGAGGCAGATACGCAGTATTTT. Translation gives CASSPEAREADTQYF.

This clone was counted between two and nine times. The V gene is TRBV16, the J gene TRBJ1-2, with a possible D match to TRBD1 (6 bases). CDR1 is KGHSY and CDR2 is FQNENV in the germline V gene. V gave up 2 bases and J gave up 7 bases, with 17 bases separating them. The CDR3 totals 15 residues. CDR3: CASSQQPATGTGYTF. CDR3 nucleotide sequence: TGTGCCAGCAGCCAACAACCTGCCACAGGGACTGGCTACACCTTC.

The chain is built from TRBV19 and TRBJ1-1; D is possibly TRBD1 (5 bases). Trimming took 9 bases from V and 10 from J, leaving 21 bases between them. CDR1 LNHDA and CDR2 SQIVND come from the germline V gene (reference sequence). The CDR3 is 13 residues long. CDR3 in amino acids: CASLPRGFSGAFF. The CDR3 coding sequence is TGTGCCAGCCTCCCAAGGGGATTTTCCGGAGCTTTCTTT.

The chain couples TRBV9 to TRBJ1-3; TRBD1 matches 7 bases. The germline V gene has CDR1 SGDLS and CDR2 YYNGEE. V was clipped by 3 bases and J by 0 bases; unmatched bases: 6. This CDR3 is built from 16 residues. The CDR3 spells CASSARGTASGNTIYF. Written as DNA, the CDR3 is TGTGCCAGCAGCGCCCGAGGGACAGCCTCTGGAAACACCATATATTTT.

The V and J genes are TRBV27 and TRBJ1-2; D unclear. CDR1 MNHEY and CDR2 SMNVEV come from the germline V gene (reference sequence). The CDR3 has 13 amino acids. Trimming removed 6 bases at V and 8 bases at J, with 16 bases between. The CDR3: CASSHDKAGGYTF. The CDR3 nucleotides read TGTGCCAGCAGCCACGACAAAGCTGGCGGCTACACCTTC.

The CDR3: CASSVGLAGADTQYF. In DNA form, the CDR3 reads TGCGCCAGCAGCGTTGGACTAGCGGGAGCAGATACGCAGTATTTT. V is TRBV5-1 and J is TRBJ2-3, with 13 positions matching TRBD2. J was trimmed by 4 bases and V by 4 bases; bases with no gene match: 3. CDR1 is SGHRS, CDR2 YFSETQ, per germline. The CDR3 has 15 residues.

The rearrangement links TRBV10-2 to TRBJ2-1; no firm D call. V lost 5 bases to trimming and J lost 7 bases, with 12 bases between them. Germline V CDR1 and CDR2: WSHSY, SAAADI. CDR3 size: 13 residues. This CDR3 is CASSISGLNEQFF. Written as DNA, the CDR3 is TGCGCCAGCAGTATCTCGGGTCTTAATGAGCAGTTCTTC.

The V call is TRBV7-9, the J call TRBJ2-7; TRBD1 might be the D (7 bases). V was shortened by 1 base and J by 0 bases, with 13 bases between the two germline ends. The CDR3 runs 16 residues. Per the germline V gene, CDR1 is SEHNR and CDR2 is FQNEAQ (reference sequence). This CDR3 reads CASSLGHRGGSYEQYF. CDR3 sequence (DNA): TGTGCCAGCAGCTTAGGCCACAGGGGAGGCTCCTACGAGCAGTACTTC.

The V and J genes are TRBV30 and TRBJ2-7, with a tentative D call TRBD2 (6 bases). The CDR3 has 14 amino acids. CDR1 is GTSNPN, CDR2 SVGIG, per germline (reference sequence). Trimming removed 2 bases at V and 7 bases at J, with 18 bases between. The CDR3 region has the DNA TGTGCCTGGAGTCCAGGAGGGGAAAAAGGAGAGCAGTACTTC. Its protein is CAWSPGGEKGEQYF.